This entry lists 24 T cell receptor beta chains sequenced from one sample in a study of blood T cell repertoires in COVID-19 (dated by TCRdb to between 2020 and 2021). The method behind the library was the immunoSEQ multiplex PCR assay. This is the immuneACCESS table as TCRdb keeps it, with only in-frame sequences that have V and J called. A part of the clones is gone; compared with another copy, unresolved V genes explain less than half, and the rest is unexplained. The table for this sample lists roughly 200,000 clones; roughly 88% of them were counted only once. The top ten hold around 5.7% of the sample. Source material: PBMCs or T cells enriched from blood (not recorded which). The receptors derive from a middle-aged man with acute COVID-19.

The CDR3 loop reads CASSPTGTETQYF. The CDR3, as DNA: TGTGCCAGCAGCCCAACAGGGACGGAGACCCAGTACTTC. The chain has TRBV3-1 (or the pseudogene TRBV3-2) and TRBJ2-5; D might be TRBD1 (6 bases). The CDR3 has 13 amino acids. Trimming shortened V by 4 bases and J by 5 bases, and 11 bases separated the two germline ends. The germline gives CDR1 LGHDT, CDR2 YNNKEL (reference sequence).

In its sample, this clone was seen a few times. This chain connects TRBV7-3 to TRBJ2-2; 7 nucleotides line up with TRBD1. CDR1 is SGHTA, CDR2 FQGTGA, per germline. The CDR3 extends over 15 amino acids. With 3 bases clipped from V and 4 bases from J, the junction kept 5 bases outside the gene matches. The CDR3 bases are TGTGCCAGCAGCTTGGACAGGACGGGCACCGGGGAGCTGTTTTTT. This codes for CASSLDRTGTGELFF. Drawing the rest from reference TRBV7-3 and TRBJ2-2, the complete variable domain is GAGVSQTPSNKVTEKGKYVELRCDPISGHTALYWYRQSLGQGPEFLIYFQGTGAADDSGLPNDRFFAVRPEGSVSTLKIQRTERGDSAVYLCASSLDRTGTGELFFGEGSRLTVL.

Only one count was recorded for this clone. The chain couples TRBV3-1 (or the pseudogene TRBV3-2) to TRBJ1-1, with unresolved D. The CDR3 is 11 residues long. Trimming removed 0 bases at V and 11 bases at J, with 7 bases between. Germline CDR1 reads LGHDT; CDR2 reads YNNKEL (reference sequence). CDR3 region: CASSQEGGAFF. CDR3 in DNA: TGTGCCAGCAGCCAAGAGGGAGGGGCTTTCTTT.

The V and J genes are TRBV5-6 and TRBJ1-3; TRBD1 is a possible D gene (6 bases). The CDR3 is 13 amino acids. V lost 5 bases to trimming and J lost 3 bases, with 9 bases between them. The V gene's germline CDR1 is SGHDT and CDR2 YYEEEE. CDR3: CASRDRSGNTIYF. The CDR3 DNA reads as TGTGCCAGCAGGGACAGAAGTGGAAACACCATATATTTT.

The chain couples TRBV7-8 to TRBJ1-2, with 7 bases lining up with TRBD1. CDR1 and CDR2 (germline): SGHVS, FQNEAQ. The ends lost 3 bases at V and 4 bases at J; junction bases unmatched: 11. CDR3 size: 16 residues. CDR3 sequence (DNA): TGTGCCAGCAGCTTTATGACAGGGAATTTAGCCTATGGCTACACCTTC. It yields the protein CASSFMTGNLAYGYTF. Together with reference TRBV7-8 and TRBJ1-2, the CDR3 gives the full variable domain: GAGVSQSPRYKVAKRGQDVALRCDPISGHVSLFWYQQALGQGPEFLTYFQNEAQLDKSGLPSDRFFAERPEGSVSTLKIQRTQQEDSAVYLCASSFMTGNLAYGYTFGSGTRLTVV.

The J gene is TRBJ2-2, the V gene TRBV6-5; 11 bases match TRBD2. CDR1 is MNHEY, CDR2 SVGAGI, per germline. This CDR3 has 16 amino acids. The trim removed 4 bases at V and 4 bases at J, leaving 5 bases unmatched. The CDR3 here is CASSSETSGTTGELFF. CDR3 sequence (DNA): TGTGCCAGCAGTTCCGAGACTAGCGGGACCACCGGGGAGCTGTTTTTT.

The rearrangement uses TRBV4-1 and TRBJ1-4, with 9 bases aligning to TRBD1. With 5 bases clipped from V and 5 bases from J, the junction kept 6 bases outside the gene matches. The CDR3 sequence is 15 residues long. Germline V gene sequence: CDR1 MGHRA, CDR2 YSYEKL. CDR3 protein: CASSSRDRGNEKLFF. DNA for the CDR3: TGCGCCAGCAGCTCCCGCGACAGGGGGAATGAAAAACTGTTTTTT.

This clone has only a few counts. This chain uses TRBV30 with TRBJ2-5; a possible D gene is TRBD2 (5 bases). Deletions cut 3 bases from V and 2 bases from J, with 7 bases between. Germline V CDR1 and CDR2: GTSNPN, SVGIG (reference sequence). The CDR3 spans 12 residues. CDR3 amino acids: CAWSGNQETQYF. The CDR3 DNA follows: TGTGCCTGGAGCGGGAATCAAGAGACCCAGTACTTC. Variable domain in full (rest from reference TRBV30 and TRBJ2-5): SQTIHQWPATLVQPVGSPLSLECTVEGTSNPNLYWYRQAAGRGLQLLFYSVGIGQISSEVPQNLSASRPQDRQFILSSKKLLLSDSGFYLCAWSGNQETQYFGPGTRLLVL.

This chain uses TRBV6-4 with TRBJ1-2; 8 bases match TRBD1. The germline CDR1 and CDR2 sequences are MRHNA and SNTAGT. The trim removed 4 bases at V and 6 bases at J, leaving 4 bases unmatched. This CDR3 is built from 13 residues. The CDR3 protein is CASSVSGGDGYTF. In DNA form, the CDR3 reads TGTGCCAGCAGTGTATCAGGGGGCGATGGCTACACCTTC.

This chain joins TRBV7-9 and TRBJ2-1; 11 bases are a match to TRBD1. Germline trimming cut 5 bases from V and 8 bases from J; bases unmatched to any gene: 8. The CDR3 spans 15 residues. Looked up from germline, CDR1 is SEHNR and CDR2 is FQNEAQ (reference sequence). Written as DNA, the CDR3 is TGTGCCAGCAGCCCCGGGACAGGGGGTATGGATGAGCAGTTCTTC. Encoded protein: CASSPGTGGMDEQFF. Supplemented by reference TRBV7-9 and TRBJ2-1, the full variable domain reads DTGVSQNPRHKITKRGQNVTFRCDPISEHNRLYWYRQTLGQGPEFLTYFQNEAQLEKSRLLSDRFSAERPKGSFSTLEIQRTEQGDSAMYLCASSPGTGGMDEQFFGPGTRLTVL.

There are a few counts of this clone. This rearrangement joins TRBV7-6 to TRBJ1-6; TRBD1 matches at 7 bases. After removal of 4 bases from V and 9 bases from J, the junction contained 9 bases not matched to a gene. This CDR3 spans 15 amino acids. In germline, CDR1 is SGHVS, CDR2 FNYEAQ. The CDR3 spells CASSWGTASTSPLHF. DNA of the CDR3: TGTGCCAGCAGCTGGGGGACAGCCTCTACTTCACCCCTCCACTTT.

This clone was counted only a few times. The DNA of the CDR3 is TGCAGCGCCTCAGTCTCCGGAAACACCATATATTTT. It specifies CSASVSGNTIYF. This chain connects TRBV29-1 to TRBJ1-3; D is undetermined. V lost 7 bases, J lost 4 bases, and 11 bases lay in between. The CDR3 covers 12 residues. The germline gives CDR1 SQVTM, CDR2 ANQGSEA.

This clone was detected a few times. The rearrangement uses TRBV5-1 and TRBJ2-1, with TRBD2 identical over 8 bases. The CDR3 loop spans 17 amino acids. In germline, CDR1 is SGHRS, CDR2 YFSETQ. The V and J ends lost 3 bases and 3 bases, in that order; junction bases with no gene match: 11. The DNA for the CDR3 is TGCGCCAGCAGCTCGGGGGGGCAGTCAATCCTCTACAATGAGCAGTTCTTC. It codes for CASSSGGQSILYNEQFF.

This chain connects TRBV4-1 to TRBJ2-1; a weak D match, TRBD2 (5 bases). The germline V gene encodes CDR1 MGHRA and CDR2 YSYEKL. This CDR3 is 15 amino acids long. V lost 5 bases to trimming and J lost 5 bases, with 16 bases between them. CDR3: CASSFRDQVNNEQFF. The CDR3 DNA reads TGCGCCAGCAGCTTCCGGGATCAGGTTAACAATGAGCAGTTCTTC.

V and J are TRBV27 and TRBJ1-5; the match to TRBD1 covers 10 bases. This CDR3 contains 18 residues. The J segment lost 2 bases and the V segment lost 6 bases, leaving 13 bases of the junction unmatched. Germline CDR1 and CDR2: MNHEY and SMNVEV (reference sequence). DNA of the CDR3: TGTGCCAGCAGCCCGGGACAGGGGTTTAGTTTAGGCAATCAGCCCCAGCATTTT. Translation gives CASSPGQGFSLGNQPQHF.

V and J are TRBV28 and TRBJ1-2, with D hard to call. The germline gives CDR1 MDHEN, CDR2 SYDVKM. Trimming shortened V by 2 bases and J by 3 bases, and 7 bases separated the two germline ends. This CDR3 has 13 amino acids. In DNA form, the CDR3 reads TGTGCCAGCAGTTTAAAGGCGGACTATGGCTACACCTTC. Residues: CASSLKADYGYTF.

The sample holds one count of this clone. The J gene is TRBJ2-1, the V gene TRBV4-3; TRBD2 agrees at 7 bases. Germline assignment: CDR1 LGHNA and CDR2 YSLEER. Trimming cost V 4 bases and J 3 bases; bases outside gene matches: 6. The length of the CDR3 is 15 residues. The CDR3 nucleotides are TGCGCCAGCAGCCCCACGACTAGCAGCTACAATGAGCAGTTCTTC. Translating it yields CASSPTTSSYNEQFF.

This rearrangement joins TRBV4-1 to TRBJ1-1; 7 bases agree with TRBD1. The length of the CDR3 is 13 residues. Germline V gives CDR1 MGHRA, CDR2 YSYEKL. With 5 bases clipped from V and 5 bases from J, the junction kept 5 bases outside the gene matches. DNA for the CDR3: TGCGCCAGCAGCGTACAGGGGAAGACTGAAGCTTTCTTT. Its translation: CASSVQGKTEAFF.

The rearrangement links TRBV6-5 to TRBJ2-7, with D possibly matching TRBD2 (6 bases). V gave up 2 bases and J gave up 3 bases, with 11 bases separating them. Germline V gives CDR1 MNHEY, CDR2 SVGAGI. This CDR3 spans 14 amino acids. As DNA, the CDR3 is TGTGCCAGCAGTTACGTGGGAGGTGGCTACGAGCAGTACTTC. The encoded protein is CASSYVGGGYEQYF.

This clone was seen a handful of times. This chain joins TRBV2 and TRBJ2-2; 13 bases align to TRBD2. V shed 8 bases, J shed 5 bases, and the junction held 5 bases outside the gene matches. The CDR3 sequence is 15 residues long. Germline CDR1 reads SNHLY; CDR2 reads FYNNEI. The chain's CDR3 is CASGLAGVATGELFF. CDR3 DNA sequence: TGTGCCAGCGGACTAGCGGGAGTCGCGACCGGGGAGCTGTTTTTT. Filled out from reference TRBV2 and TRBJ2-2, the complete variable domain reads EPEVTQTPSHQVTQMGQEVILRCVPISNHLYFYWYRQILGQKVEFLVSFYNNEISEKSEIFDDQFSVERPDGSNFTLKIRSTKLEDSAMYFCASGLAGVATGELFFGEGSRLTVL.

This sequence joins TRBV6-5 and TRBJ2-7; TRBD2 might be the D (7 bases). Per the germline V gene, CDR1 is MNHEY and CDR2 is SVGAGI. V was clipped by 10 bases and J by 4 bases, with 23 bases between them. The CDR3 length is 15 residues. CDR3 protein: CATASGGPMPYEQYF. The DNA of the CDR3 is TGTGCCACGGCGTCGGGGGGCCCCATGCCTTACGAGCAGTACTTC.

The chain joins TRBV18 to TRBJ2-4; D is perhaps TRBD1 (6 bases). Trimming took off 0 bases at V and 1 base at J, with 10 bases between the two ends. Germline values: CDR1 KGHSH, CDR2 LQKENI. The CDR3 extends over 16 amino acids. Here the CDR3 DNA reads TGTGCCAGCTCACCACCGAACAGGGACGCCAAAAACATTCAGTACTTC. It codes for CASSPPNRDAKNIQYF. Supplemented by reference TRBV18 and TRBJ2-4, the full variable domain reads NAGVMQNPRHLVRRRGQEARLRCSPMKGHSHVYWYRQLPEEGLKFMVYLQKENIIDESGMPKERFSAEFPKEGPSILRIQQVVRGDSAAYFCASSPPNRDAKNIQYFGAGTRLSVL.

The sample holds one count of this clone. Relative to the germline gene, one junction end is altered; a read error may explain this. V gene TRBV10-3 combines with J gene TRBJ1-5, with TRBD1 identical over 9 bases. CDR3 length: 13 residues. Per germline, CDR1 ENHRY and CDR2 SYGVKD. DNA for the CDR3: TGTGCCATCGGTGACAGGGGGAATCAGCCCCAGCATTTT. Its translation is CAIGDRGNQPQHF.

This clone is a singleton in its sample. The gene calls are TRBV9 and TRBJ2-1; 12 bases are a match to TRBD2. The junction had 10 bases not matched to a gene; V was cut back by 0 bases and J by 9 bases. This CDR3 spans 17 amino acids. In germline, CDR1 is SGDLS, CDR2 YYNGEE. The chain's CDR3 is CASSVAMSSGRAGEQFF. The CDR3 nucleotides are TGTGCCAGCAGCGTAGCTATGTCTAGCGGGAGGGCTGGTGAGCAGTTCTTC.